Below, 26 T cell receptor beta chains from the same sample are listed, as sequenced in a study of beta chain features in type 1 diabetes (dated by TCRdb to the late 2010s). Their antigens remain unidentified. The study at large found these results: A moderate but significant shortening of TCRB CDR3 length was observed in type 1 diabetes patients in all four CD4+ subsets.

Receptor amplification or capture employed the immunoSEQ multiplex PCR assay. The entire amount of isolated RNA was reverse transcribed using the High Capacity cDNA Reverse Transcription Kit, so the sequenced TCRB transcripts were expressed ones. In TCRdb, the immuneACCESS table is reduced to in-frame sequences with V and J assigned. These tables do not hold every clone; where another copy was compared, an unresolved V gene accounts for under half, and the others remain unexplained. Across this sample there are some 280,000 clones, with 14% seen only once. The biggest ten clones account for 0.015% to 0.02% of the sample. The sample taken for sequencing was naive CD4+ T cells from blood. The cell subset or site tag for this specimen amounts to: true naive CD4+ T cells. The origin of the receptors is a man aged 30 to 39 with type 1 diabetes.

The chain carries TRBV30 and TRBJ2-3; tentative D call: TRBD1 (5 bases). The CDR3 is 13 amino acids. Germline assignment: CDR1 GTSNPN and CDR2 SVGIG (reference sequence). Trimming took 3 bases from V and 4 from J, leaving 11 bases between them. CDR3 sequence: CAWRKGVSDTQYF. CDR3 DNA: TGTGCCTGGAGAAAAGGGGTGTCAGATACGCAGTATTTT. Full variable domain (rest looked up from reference TRBV30 and TRBJ2-3): SQTIHQWPATLVQPVGSPLSLECTVEGTSNPNLYWYRQAAGRGLQLLFYSVGIGQISSEVPQNLSASRPQDRQFILSSKKLLLSDSGFYLCAWRKGVSDTQYFGPGTRLTVL.

This rearrangement joins TRBV28 to TRBJ2-7, with D possibly matching TRBD2 (6 bases). Trimming took 2 bases from V and 0 from J, leaving 11 bases between them. The germline V gene encodes CDR1 MDHEN and CDR2 SYDVKM. The CDR3 has 15 amino acids. The CDR3 region is CASSLPGSTSYEQYF. The CDR3 region has the DNA TGTGCCAGCAGTTTACCCGGGAGTACCTCCTACGAGCAGTACTTC.

This clone came up a few times. V gene TRBV28 combines with J gene TRBJ1-4; D gene ambiguous. The germline gives CDR1 MDHEN, CDR2 SYDVKM. V was cut by 2 bases and J by 2 bases, with 12 bases left in between. The CDR3 sequence is 16 residues long. In DNA, the CDR3 is TGTGCCAGCAGTTTACGGACTTGGTCCACTAATGAAAAACTGTTTTTT. It translates to CASSLRTWSTNEKLFF.

This clone was found a few times. The V and J genes are TRBV7-2 and TRBJ1-1; possible D gene TRBD1, 6 bases. The V end lost 6 bases, the J end lost 0 bases, and 11 bases lay between the germline ends. Germline CDR1 and CDR2: SGHTA and FQGNSA. CDR3 length equals 14 residues. The CDR3 sequence: CASRVDRLNTEAFF. DNA of the CDR3: TGTGCCAGCAGGGTGGACAGATTGAACACTGAAGCTTTCTTT.

The V gene is TRBV18, the J gene TRBJ2-7; 7 positions match TRBD2. The CDR3 is 15 amino acids. Trimming at V came to 3 bases and at J to 3 bases, leaving 8 bases not matched to a gene. Germline CDR1 reads KGHSH; CDR2 reads LQKENI. The chain's CDR3 is CASSPIGGTDYEQYF. CDR3 in DNA: TGTGCCAGCTCACCTATCGGGGGGACCGACTACGAGCAGTACTTC.

The CDR3 here is CASSSEGLSYNEQFF. The DNA for the CDR3 is TGTGCCAGCAGTTCGGAGGGTCTTTCCTACAATGAGCAGTTCTTC. The rearrangement links TRBV2 to TRBJ2-1; TRBD2 might be the D (6 bases). V was clipped by 5 bases and J by 1 base, with 12 bases between them. The CDR3 contains 15 residues. Germline lookup yields CDR1 SNHLY and CDR2 FYNNEI.

V gene TRBV12-5 combines with J gene TRBJ2-3, with a tentative D call TRBD2 (5 bases). The V gene's germline CDR1 is LGHNT and CDR2 FRNRAP. V was cut by 8 bases and J by 0 bases, with 9 bases left in between. There are 13 residues in the CDR3. The CDR3 region is CASSEGSTDTQYF. The CDR3 nucleotides read TGTGCTAGTAGTGAGGGAAGCACAGATACGCAGTATTTT.

Written as DNA, the CDR3 is TGTGCCTGGAGCACAGGGACGAACACTGAAGCTTTCTTT. Residues: CAWSTGTNTEAFF. This chain joins TRBV30 and TRBJ1-1, with a weak D call TRBD1 (6 bases). Germline V gene sequence: CDR1 GTSNPN, CDR2 SVGIG (reference sequence). The CDR3 runs to 13 residues. Trimming shortened V by 3 bases and J by 1 base, and 9 bases separated the two germline ends.

This sequence joins TRBV5-1 and TRBJ2-3; D not certain. Germline CDR1 SGHRS, CDR2 YFSETQ. There are 11 residues in the CDR3. V lost 4 bases and J 7 bases, leaving 7 bases between the germline ends. Here the CDR3 reads CASSSENTQYF. Here the CDR3 DNA reads TGCGCCAGCAGCAGCGAGAATACGCAGTATTTT.

The chain uses TRBV5-4 and TRBJ2-5; 7 nucleotides line up with TRBD1. This CDR3 has 14 amino acids. Germline CDR1 and CDR2: SGHNT and YYREEE (reference sequence). Germline trimming cut 3 bases from V and 2 bases from J; bases unmatched to any gene: 4. The CDR3 DNA follows: TGTGCCAGCAGCTCGGGACAGATTCAAGAGACCCAGTACTTC. It yields the protein CASSSGQIQETQYF.

This clone has just a few counts. The V call is TRBV28, the J call TRBJ1-1; no firm D call. V shed 2 bases and J shed 1 base, with 8 bases lying between them. Germline V gives CDR1 MDHEN, CDR2 SYDVKM. The CDR3 has 14 residues. This CDR3 reads CASSLIAGNTEAFF. The CDR3 DNA sequence: TGTGCCAGCAGTTTAATAGCGGGGAACACTGAAGCTTTCTTT.

In its sample, this clone was seen a few times. The chain recombines TRBV29-1 with TRBJ2-1; D is uncertain. Trimming left V 2 bases short and J 1 base short, with 6 bases between. The CDR3 totals 13 residues. Looked up from germline, CDR1 is SQVTM and CDR2 is ANQGSEA. The chain's CDR3 is CSVEWSSYNEQFF. CDR3 DNA: TGCAGCGTTGAATGGAGTTCCTACAATGAGCAGTTCTTC.

The rearrangement links TRBV19 to TRBJ2-2, with no clear D. V was shortened by 4 bases and J by 4 bases, with 10 bases between the two germline ends. Germline CDR1 and CDR2: LNHDA and SQIVND (reference sequence). This CDR3 comprises 14 residues. This CDR3 is CASSTRVFTGELFF. The CDR3, as DNA: TGTGCCAGTAGTACCCGGGTTTTCACCGGGGAGCTGTTTTTT.

This chain connects TRBV19 to TRBJ2-5, with D unclear. The germline V gene encodes CDR1 LNHDA and CDR2 SQIVND (reference sequence). Trimming took off 3 bases at V and 2 bases at J, with 10 bases between the two ends. The length of the CDR3 is 14 residues. The CDR3 loop reads CASSIVTAQETQYF. The CDR3 region has the DNA TGTGCCAGTAGTATTGTCACCGCGCAAGAGACCCAGTACTTC.

The chain joins TRBV25-1 to TRBJ2-4; D is possibly TRBD1 (6 bases). This CDR3 is 13 amino acids long. Looked up from germline, CDR1 is MGHDK and CDR2 is SYGVNS. The V end lost 7 bases, the J end lost 7 bases, and 14 bases lay between the germline ends. As DNA, the CDR3 is TGTGCCAGCAAAGGGGACAATCGGAACATTCAGTACTTC. This encodes CASKGDNRNIQYF.

V usage is TRBV4-2 and J usage is TRBJ1-1; D remains unclear. The germline V gene has CDR1 LGHNA and CDR2 YNFKEQ. The CDR3 runs to 13 residues. With 1 base removed from V and 2 bases from J, the gap between germline ends came to 5 bases. CDR3 sequence: CASSQAPNTEAFF. In nucleotides, the CDR3 is TGTGCCAGCAGCCAAGCCCCAAACACTGAAGCTTTCTTT.

The chain uses TRBV5-1 and TRBJ2-5; no firm D call. Germline CDR1 SGHRS, CDR2 YFSETQ. The CDR3 is made up of 14 amino acids. V dropped 6 bases and J dropped 5 bases, with 17 bases sitting between them. The CDR3: CASTTVLNPETQYF. The CDR3 nucleotides are TGCGCCAGCACCACTGTCCTCAACCCTGAGACCCAGTACTTC.

V usage is TRBV14 and J usage is TRBJ2-7; TRBD2 aligns across 7 bases. This CDR3 contains 14 residues. The trim removed 3 bases at V and 3 bases at J, leaving 5 bases unmatched. The germline V gene encodes CDR1 SGHDN and CDR2 FVKESK. CDR3 nucleotides: TGTGCCAGCAGCCAGCATCGGGGGGTCTACGAGCAGTACTTC. As protein: CASSQHRGVYEQYF. The whole variable domain, filled in from reference TRBV14 and TRBJ2-7, reads EAGVTQFPSHSVIEKGQTVTLRCDPISGHDNLYWYRRVMGKEIKFLLHFVKESKQDESGMPNNRFLAERTGGTYSTLKVQPAELEDSGVYFCASSQHRGVYEQYFGPGTRLTVT.

This clone has more than one count but fewer than ten. The chain joins TRBV30 to TRBJ1-1; D not certain. The V end was cut by 0 bases, the J end by 11 bases, with 16 bases between. From germline, CDR1 is GTSNPN and CDR2 SVGIG (reference sequence). This CDR3 spans 13 amino acids. As DNA, the CDR3 is TGTGCCTGGAGTGTAGGGCACGCCGGGGAGGCTTTCTTT. This gives the protein CAWSVGHAGEAFF.

This clone occurred a few times. The CDR3 coding sequence is TGTGCCAGCACGGAGCACGGCGAAGAGACCCAGTACTTC. It is translated as CASTEHGEETQYF. The genes are TRBV6-5 and TRBJ2-5; D unclear. Trimming cost V 7 bases and J 3 bases, with 12 bases left between them. The CDR3 is 13 residues long. Germline loops: CDR1 MNHEY, CDR2 SVGAGI.

This clone was observed a handful of times. The CDR3 loop is CASSPSGHTGELFF. The CDR3, as DNA: TGTGCCAGCAGTCCTAGCGGTCACACCGGGGAGCTGTTTTTT. The rearrangement links TRBV7-6 to TRBJ2-2, with TRBD2 identical over 7 bases. CDR1 is SGHVS, CDR2 FNYEAQ, per germline. J lost 3 bases, V lost 6 bases, and 4 bases had no gene match. The CDR3 consists of 14 residues.

This clone has a handful of counts. CDR3 nucleotide sequence: TGTGCCAGCATGGGGCAGTCGTACGAGCAGTACTTC. Its protein product is CASMGQSYEQYF. The chain uses TRBV28 and TRBJ2-7, with D tentatively TRBD1 (5 bases). V was trimmed by 7 bases and J by 4 bases, leaving 11 bases between them. Germline values: CDR1 MDHEN, CDR2 SYDVKM. The CDR3 has 12 amino acids.

The chain carries TRBV11-1 and TRBJ2-7; TRBD2 matches 12 bases. V lost 5 bases to trimming and J lost 4 bases; unmatched junction nucleotides: 6. Per the germline V gene, CDR1 is SGHAT and CDR2 is FQDESV (reference sequence). The CDR3 contains 15 residues. CDR3 sequence (DNA): TGTGCCAGCAGCCCGCTAGCGGGAGGGCCTTACGAGCAGTACTTC. This codes for CASSPLAGGPYEQYF.

This rearrangement joins TRBV30 to TRBJ2-1, with a weak D call TRBD1 (5 bases). The CDR3 extends over 15 amino acids. Trimming removed 5 bases at V and 0 bases at J, with 14 bases between. Germline assignment: CDR1 GTSNPN and CDR2 SVGIG (reference sequence). The CDR3 reads CAWGRQGYSYNEQFF. The CDR3 region has the DNA TGTGCCTGGGGCCGGCAGGGATACTCCTACAATGAGCAGTTCTTC. Filled out from reference TRBV30 and TRBJ2-1, the complete variable domain reads SQTIHQWPATLVQPVGSPLSLECTVEGTSNPNLYWYRQAAGRGLQLLFYSVGIGQISSEVPQNLSASRPQDRQFILSSKKLLLSDSGFYLCAWGRQGYSYNEQFFGPGTRLTVL.

The rearrangement links TRBV5-1 to TRBJ2-7, with TRBD2 matching 8 bases. V gave up 4 bases and J gave up 4 bases; unmatched junction bases: 7. The CDR3 runs 14 residues. Germline V lookup: CDR1 SGHRS, CDR2 YFSETQ. The CDR3 nucleotides read TGCGCCAGCAGCCTAGAGCGGGAGTCATACGAGCAGTACTTC. This gives the protein CASSLERESYEQYF.

V gene TRBV27 combines with J gene TRBJ2-7, with TRBD2 as a possible D gene (6 bases). The CDR3 loop spans 15 amino acids. The V gene lost 5 bases and the J gene lost 7 bases, with 21 bases spanning the gap. Per the germline V gene, CDR1 is MNHEY and CDR2 is SMNVEV (reference sequence). DNA of the CDR3: TGTGCCAGCAGTCCCCGTGGGGCACCCGCGGGAGAGCAGTACTTC. Translation gives CASSPRGAPAGEQYF.